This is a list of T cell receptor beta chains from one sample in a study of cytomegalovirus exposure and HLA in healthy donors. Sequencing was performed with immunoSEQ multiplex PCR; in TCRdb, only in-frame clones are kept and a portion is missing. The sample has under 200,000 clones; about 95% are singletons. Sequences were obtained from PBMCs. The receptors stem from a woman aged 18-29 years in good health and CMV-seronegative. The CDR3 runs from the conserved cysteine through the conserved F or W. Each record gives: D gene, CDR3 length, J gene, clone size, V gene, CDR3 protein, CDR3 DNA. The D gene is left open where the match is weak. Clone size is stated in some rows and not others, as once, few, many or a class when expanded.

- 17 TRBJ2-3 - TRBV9 CASSVGPFLRGTDTQYF TGTGCCAGCAGCGTAGGGCCCTTCTTGCGGGGCACAGATACGCAGTATTTT
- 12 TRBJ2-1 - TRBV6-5 CASSTDYREQFF TGTGCCAGCAGTACGGACTACCGCGAGCAGTTCTTC
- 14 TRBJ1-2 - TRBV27 CASSRTGTSYGYTF TGTGCCAGCAGTAGAACCGGGACTTCCTATGGCTACACCTTC
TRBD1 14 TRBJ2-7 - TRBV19 CASSPGTVPYEQYF TGTGCCAGTAGTCCGGGGACAGTCCCCTACGAGCAGTACTTC
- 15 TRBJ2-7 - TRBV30 CAWSPVAGWSYEQYF TGTGCCTGGAGTCCCGTGGCAGGGTGGAGCTACGAGCAGTACTTC
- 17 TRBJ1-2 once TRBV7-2 CASSTTRAGSWVYGYTF TGTGCCAGCAGCACTACAAGGGCGGGGAGTTGGGTCTATGGCTACACCTTC
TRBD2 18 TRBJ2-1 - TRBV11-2 CASSLAPAGGPSYNEQFF TGTGCCAGCAGCTTAGCCCCAGCGGGGGGGCCCTCCTACAATGAGCAGTTCTTC
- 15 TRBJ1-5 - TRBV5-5 CASSLGEEWNQPQHF TGTGCCAGCAGCTTGGGAGAGGAGTGGAATCAGCCCCAGCATTTT
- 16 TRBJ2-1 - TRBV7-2 CASSQGAGTSYNEQFF TGTGCCAGCAGCCAGGGAGCGGGGACATCCTACAATGAGCAGTTCTTC
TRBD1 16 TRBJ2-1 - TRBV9 CASSVEGQGMANEQFF TGTGCCAGCAGCGTAGAGGGACAGGGAATGGCCAATGAGCAGTTCTTC
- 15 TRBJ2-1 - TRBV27 CASSYGRVSYNEQFF TGTGCCAGCAGTTACGGCAGGGTCTCCTACAATGAGCAGTTCTTC
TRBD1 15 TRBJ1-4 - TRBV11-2 CASSHPGTGGEKLFF TGTGCCAGCAGCCATCCTGGGACAGGGGGTGAAAAACTGTTTTTT
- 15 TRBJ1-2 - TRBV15 CATSRDWVRGYGYTF TGTGCCACCAGCAGAGATTGGGTTAGGGGTTATGGCTACACCTTC
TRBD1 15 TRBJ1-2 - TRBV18 CASSPGQGPNYGYTF TGTGCCAGCTCACCGGGACAGGGCCCGAACTATGGCTACACCTTC
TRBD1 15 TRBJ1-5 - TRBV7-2 CASSLVQGARQPQHF TGTGCCAGCAGCTTAGTACAGGGGGCTCGTCAGCCCCAGCATTTT
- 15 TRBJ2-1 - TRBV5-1 CASSSGHPGGNEQFF TGCGCCAGCAGCTCCGGACACCCCGGGGGCAATGAGCAGTTCTTC
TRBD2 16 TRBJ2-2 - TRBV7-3 CASSLLGGAGAGELFF TGTGCCAGCAGCTTACTCGGGGGGGCCGGGGCCGGGGAGCTGTTTTTT
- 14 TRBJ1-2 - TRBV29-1 CSVEDQGGGGGYTF TGCAGCGTTGAAGATCAAGGGGGGGGAGGCGGCTACACCTTC
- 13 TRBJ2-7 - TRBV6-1 CASRFEEIYEQYF TGTGCCAGCAGATTCGAAGAGATCTACGAGCAGTACTTC
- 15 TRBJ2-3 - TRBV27 CASSTIGRVVDTQYF TGTGCCAGCAGTACTATCGGCAGGGTTGTGGATACGCAGTATTTT
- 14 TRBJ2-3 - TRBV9 CASSSDGSADTQYF TGTGCCAGCAGCTCCGACGGGAGTGCAGATACGCAGTATTTT
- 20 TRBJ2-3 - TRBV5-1 CASSLIPPGSGGKSTDTQYF TGCGCCAGCAGCTTGATTCCCCCGGGGTCTGGGGGCAAAAGCACAGATACGCAGTATTTT
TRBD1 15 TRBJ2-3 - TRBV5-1 CASSLAGGVGDTQYF TGCGCCAGCAGCTTGGCAGGGGGCGTGGGAGATACGCAGTATTTT
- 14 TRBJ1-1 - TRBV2 CASSVTGPNTEAFF TGTGCCAGCAGTGTGACAGGACCGAACACTGAAGCTTTCTTT
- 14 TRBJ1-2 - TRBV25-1 CASSEGASGYGYTF TGTGCCAGCAGTGAAGGGGCGTCAGGCTATGGCTACACCTTC
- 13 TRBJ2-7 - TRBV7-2 CASSLSGAYEQYF TGTGCCAGCAGCTTATCAGGGGCGTACGAGCAGTACTTC
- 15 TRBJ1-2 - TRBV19 CASQITGPTNYGYTF TGTGCCAGCCAAATCACAGGGCCTACTAACTATGGCTACACCTTC
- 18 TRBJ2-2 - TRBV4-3 CASSQERSRPWNTGELFF TGCGCCAGCAGCCAAGAGAGGAGTCGGCCTTGGAACACCGGGGAGCTGTTTTTT
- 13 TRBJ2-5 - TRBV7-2 CASSLDRRETQYF TGTGCCAGCAGCCTAGACAGACGGGAGACCCAGTACTTC
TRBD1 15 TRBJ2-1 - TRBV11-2 CASSMTGNNYNEQFF TGTGCCAGCAGCATGACAGGGAATAACTACAATGAGCAGTTCTTC
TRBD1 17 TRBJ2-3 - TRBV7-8 CASSLEGRGYGTDTQYF TGTGCCAGCAGCTTAGAAGGCAGGGGGTATGGCACAGATACGCAGTATTTT
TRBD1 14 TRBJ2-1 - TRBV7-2 CASSGQGALGEQFF TGTGCCAGCAGCGGACAGGGGGCATTGGGTGAGCAGTTCTTC
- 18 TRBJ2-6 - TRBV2 CASSEDYRVWSGANVLTF TGTGCCAGCAGTGAAGATTACAGGGTTTGGTCTGGGGCCAACGTCCTGACTTTC
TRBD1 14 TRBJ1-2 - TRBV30 CAWSRDRAVRGYTF TGTGCCTGGAGTAGGGACAGGGCGGTAAGAGGCTACACCTTC
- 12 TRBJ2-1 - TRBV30 CAWSVTGNEQFF TGTGCCTGGAGTGTAACGGGGAATGAGCAGTTCTTC
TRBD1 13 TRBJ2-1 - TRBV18 CASSTGEYNEQFF TGTGCCAGCTCGACAGGGGAGTACAATGAGCAGTTCTTC